The sequence of this T cell receptor (beta chain) was determined in a study of blood T cell repertoires in COVID-19. The data were produced by immunoSEQ multiplex PCR, yet TCRdb's version contains in-frame clones alone and is incomplete. Here the sample spans about 140,000 clones, 84% being singletons. The germline gives CDR1 SGHNT, CDR2 YYREEE (reference sequence). The V end was cut by 0 bases, the J end by 1 base, with 9 bases between. The CDR3 covers 15 residues. All enrollees were roughly 18 to 89 years old and from approximately 24 US areas. The source of this sequence is a young woman who had been exposed to COVID-19. The chain employs TRBV5-4 and TRBJ2-3; D is perhaps TRBD2 (5 bases). The specimen sequenced was PBMCs or T cells enriched from blood (not recorded which). CDR3 DNA sequence: TGTGCCAGCAGCTTGGATTCGCGGGGCACAGATACGCAGTATTTT. Encoded protein: CASSLDSRGTDTQYF.